This T cell receptor (beta chain) derives from a study of blood T cells in healthy people across ages. Healthy Caucasian individuals from Russia aged 6 to 90 were enrolled as donors. For this clonotype: The antigen is unknown.

Findings and caveats of the study: Roughly linear declines in TCR beta diversity per million T cells occurred with age.

Germline lookup yields CDR1 DFQATT and CDR2 SNEGSKA (reference sequence). The CDR3 runs 16 residues. The junction had 10 bases not matched to a gene; V was cut back by 0 bases and J by 4 bases. Using a J-beta primer mix together with a sample-barcoded 5' primer, a second PCR was run for roughly 6 to 11 cycles. TCRdb recomputed calls from the 5' RACE reads with MiXCR, one row per CDR3 protein. The table has 1.5 million or so distinct CDR3 sequences, 42% seen once. This rearrangement joins TRBV20-1 to TRBJ2-7; 9 nucleotides align to TRBD2. Input material: blood. This TCR was sampled from a woman aged 18-29 years in good health. The CDR3 is CSARDTLAGYLYEQYF. The DNA for the CDR3 is TGCAGTGCTAGAGATACCCTAGCGGGGTACCTATACGAGCAGTACTTC.